This T cell receptor beta chain is from a study of T cell changes during pregnancy in multiple sclerosis. Sequencing used immunoSEQ multiplex PCR; TCRdb keeps in-frame clones, though not all of them. Counted here are about 69,000 clones, 92% occurring once; the ten biggest clones make up under 2%. Turning to this clone: Other nucleotide sequences in the sample specify the same CDR3.

Germline CDR1 KGHSH, CDR2 LQKENI. This CDR3 spans 14 amino acids. Trimming removed 2 bases at V and 0 bases at J, with 8 bases between. The TCR comes from a female donor in good health, enrolled as a control in a pregnancy study. The input for sequencing was peripheral blood, taken in the third trimester of pregnancy. The chain has TRBV18 and TRBJ2-7, with a weak D call TRBD1 (6 bases). The CDR3 spells CASSPGQSSYEQYF. The CDR3 nucleotides read TGTGCCAGCTCACCAGGACAGAGCTCCTACGAGCAGTACTTC. Full variable domain (missing parts from reference TRBV18 and TRBJ2-7): NAGVMQNPRHLVRRRGQEARLRCSPMKGHSHVYWYRQLPEEGLKFMVYLQKENIIDESGMPKERFSAEFPKEGPSILRIQQVVRGDSAAYFCASSPGQSSYEQYFGPGTRLTVT.